The 20 T cell receptor beta chains listed next were all sequenced from one sample in a study of blood T cell repertoires in COVID-19. Using immunoSEQ multiplex PCR, the repertoire was profiled, and TCRdb retains in-frame clones only, with some absent. The table lists under 150,000 clones, over 75% of them singletons. Sequencing was performed on peripheral blood. Receptor source: a man in his sixties or seventies with active COVID-19.

This chain uses TRBV27 with TRBJ2-1; 7 nucleotides line up with TRBD2. Germline V CDR1 and CDR2: MNHEY, SMNVEV (reference sequence). The CDR3 consists of 16 residues. The ends lost 5 bases at V and 0 bases at J; junction bases unmatched: 7. CDR3 bases: TGTGCCAGCAGTGCGCCGGGACTACTCTCCTACAATGAGCAGTTCTTC. Translating gives CASSAPGLLSYNEQFF.

V is TRBV5-1 and J is TRBJ2-1, with 10 bases lining up with TRBD2. Germline V gives CDR1 SGHRS, CDR2 YFSETQ. V was pared by 1 base and J by 8 bases, with 6 bases of the junction left unmatched. This CDR3 spans 15 amino acids. This chain's CDR3 is CASSLQLAGRDEQFF. The CDR3 nucleotides read TGCGCCAGCAGCTTGCAACTAGCGGGAAGGGATGAGCAGTTCTTC.

The rearrangement links TRBV6-2 or TRBV6-3 to TRBJ2-3; 8 positions match TRBD2. This CDR3 region has 14 residues. Per germline, CDR1 MNHEY and CDR2 SVGEGT. The trim removed 4 bases at V and 12 bases at J, leaving 12 bases unmatched. The CDR3 region is CASSFSGSSVLQYF. DNA of the CDR3: TGTGCCAGCAGTTTCAGCGGGAGCTCGGTCTTACAGTATTTT.

The rearrangement links TRBV7-3 to TRBJ2-2, with 7 bases identical to TRBD2. V lost 1 base, J lost 6 bases, and 8 bases stayed unmatched. CDR1 SGHTA and CDR2 FQGTGA come from the germline V gene. The CDR3 sequence is 16 residues long. CDR3 coding DNA: TGTGCCAGCAGCTTAAAGTTTACTAGCGAGGCCGGGGAGCTGTTTTTT. Translation: CASSLKFTSEAGELFF.

This chain connects TRBV7-2 to TRBJ1-6, with D uncertain. V was shortened by 3 bases and J by 7 bases, with 10 bases between the two germline ends. The germline V gene encodes CDR1 SGHTA and CDR2 FQGNSA. The CDR3 runs to 14 residues. Here the CDR3 reads CASSFGIANSPLHF. The CDR3 region has the DNA TGTGCCAGCAGCTTCGGGATTGCGAATTCACCCCTCCACTTT. The whole variable domain, filled in from reference TRBV7-2 and TRBJ1-6, reads GAGVSQSPSNKVTEKGKDVELRCDPISGHTALYWYRQSLGQGLEFLIYFQGNSAPDKSGLPSDRFSAERTGGSVSTLTIQRTQQEDSAVYLCASSFGIANSPLHFGNGTRLTVT.

This chain joins TRBV11-2 and TRBJ2-2, with 13 nucleotides matching TRBD2. CDR1 is SGHAT, CDR2 FQNNGV, per germline. This CDR3 spans 17 amino acids. Trimming removed 2 bases from V and 1 base from J; junction bases left unmatched: 1. The CDR3 bases are TGTGCCAGCAGCTTATGGACTAGCGGGAGGAACACCGGGGAGCTGTTTTTT. Amino acids: CASSLWTSGRNTGELFF.

The genes are TRBV28 and TRBJ1-5, with D maybe TRBD1 (5 bases). Germline assignment: CDR1 MDHEN and CDR2 SYDVKM. This CDR3 comprises 15 residues. V lost 3 bases and J 7 bases, leaving 16 bases between the germline ends. In DNA form, the CDR3 reads TGTGCCAGCAGTTTCAGCGGCGGAGGGGAGCAGCCCCAGCATTTT. Protein: CASSFSGGGEQPQHF.

In nucleotides, the CDR3 is TGTGCCAGCTCAGAGGCGGGAGCGGGTGGCTACACCTTC. It is translated as CASSEAGAGGYTF. This rearrangement joins TRBV18 to TRBJ1-2; D is unclear. V lost 5 bases and J 7 bases, leaving 14 bases between the germline ends. The CDR3 runs to 13 residues. Germline V lookup: CDR1 KGHSH, CDR2 LQKENI.

The chain has TRBV13 and TRBJ1-1; possible D gene TRBD1, 5 bases. CDR1 and CDR2 from the germline V gene are PRHDT and FYEKMQ (reference sequence). Trimming took 8 bases from V and 10 from J, leaving 17 bases between them. The length of the CDR3 is 12 residues. In DNA form, the CDR3 reads TGTGCCAGCTCGGCCATCAGGGTAACAGCTTTCTTT. This encodes CASSAIRVTAFF.

V and J are TRBV25-1 and TRBJ1-2; TRBD1 matches at 10 bases. The V gene's germline CDR1 is MGHDK and CDR2 SYGVNS. CDR3 length: 16 amino acids. V shed 4 bases and J 2 bases; nucleotides not matched to a gene: 7. CDR3 protein: CASSGQGASQNYGYTF. CDR3 DNA: TGTGCCAGCAGTGGACAGGGGGCGTCTCAAAACTATGGCTACACCTTC.

The J gene is TRBJ2-7, the V gene TRBV29-1, with 8 positions matching TRBD2. Germline values: CDR1 SQVTM, CDR2 ANQGSEA. V shed 6 bases and J 7 bases; nucleotides not matched to a gene: 11. The CDR3 sequence is 13 residues long. The CDR3 DNA is TGCAGCGTAAACCGAGCGGGAGTCGGGGAGCAGTACTTC. Translated: CSVNRAGVGEQYF.

V and J are TRBV2 and TRBJ1-2; 7 bases match TRBD1. Germline V gives CDR1 SNHLY, CDR2 FYNNEI. With V trimmed by 3 bases and J by 5 bases, 3 bases remained unmatched. There are 13 residues in the CDR3. The CDR3 region is CASSDQGGYGYTF. The CDR3 nucleotides read TGTGCCAGCAGTGACCAGGGGGGATATGGCTACACCTTC.

The J gene is TRBJ1-4, the V gene TRBV19, with TRBD1 as a possible D gene (5 bases). Per the germline V gene, CDR1 is LNHDA and CDR2 is SQIVND (reference sequence). V was cut by 6 bases and J by 0 bases, with 11 bases left in between. This CDR3 is 15 amino acids long. DNA for the CDR3: TGTGCCAGTAGCCGGGTAGGGGCAACTAATGAAAAACTGTTTTTT. Residues: CASSRVGATNEKLFF.

This sequence joins TRBV11-2 and TRBJ2-1; TRBD2 might be the D (6 bases). With 1 base removed from V and 0 bases from J, the gap between germline ends came to 19 bases. Germline CDR1 is SGHAT and CDR2 is FQNNGV. This CDR3 is 19 amino acids long. The CDR3 loop is CASSLASGRAGYSYNEQFF. DNA for the CDR3: TGTGCCAGCAGCTTAGCGTCAGGTAGGGCGGGATACTCCTACAATGAGCAGTTCTTC.

This sequence joins TRBV7-9 and TRBJ1-1; the match to TRBD1 covers 7 bases. The CDR3 runs 17 residues. Germline values: CDR1 SEHNR, CDR2 FQNEAQ (reference sequence). J gave up 0 bases and V 5 bases, and 12 bases lay outside the gene matches. The CDR3 bases are TGTGCCAGCAGCCTCTTCCCAAAGGACAGGATGAACACTGAAGCTTTCTTT. It yields the protein CASSLFPKDRMNTEAFF.

The V call is TRBV27, the J call TRBJ1-1; the D is unclear. CDR3 size: 15 residues. The V end was cut by 7 bases, the J end by 0 bases, with 15 bases between. Germline V CDR1 and CDR2: MNHEY, SMNVEV (reference sequence). The CDR3 DNA is TGTGCCAGCACAAGAAATACAGCCATGAACACTGAAGCTTTCTTT. Its translation: CASTRNTAMNTEAFF.

The CDR3 region has the DNA TGTGCCAGCAGCCTGATGACAGGGGCCGGGGAAAAACTGTTTTTT. Translated, it gives CASSLMTGAGEKLFF. The chain couples TRBV5-5 to TRBJ1-4, with TRBD1 identical over 8 bases. Germline V gene data show CDR1 as SGHKS and CDR2 as YYEKEE (reference sequence). The CDR3 extends over 15 amino acids. Trimming at V came to 4 bases and at J to 8 bases, leaving 10 bases not matched to a gene.

CDR3 in DNA: TGTGCCACGAAAGGGACTAGCGGTGTTCAGGGGCACAATGAGCAGTTCTTC. Its protein is CATKGTSGVQGHNEQFF. The V call is TRBV24-1, the J call TRBJ2-1; 11 bases are a match to TRBD2. Germline assignment: CDR1 KGHDR and CDR2 SFDVKD. The CDR3 sequence is 17 residues long. The J segment lost 5 bases and the V segment lost 10 bases, leaving 15 bases of the junction unmatched.

The chain has TRBV18 and TRBJ2-5; the match to TRBD2 covers 8 bases. The J segment lost 4 bases and the V segment lost 8 bases, leaving 15 bases of the junction unmatched. The length of the CDR3 is 16 residues. Per the germline V gene, CDR1 is KGHSH and CDR2 is LQKENI. The CDR3 spells CASQSGGIKDSETQYF. CDR3 DNA: TGTGCCAGCCAGTCGGGAGGGATTAAGGATTCAGAGACCCAGTACTTC.

V gene TRBV14 combines with J gene TRBJ2-1; TRBD2 aligns across 12 bases. The CDR3 totals 19 residues. Per the germline V gene, CDR1 is SGHDN and CDR2 is FVKESK. Losses at the gene ends were 0 bases for V and 7 bases for J; bases not matched to a gene: 13. The CDR3 coding sequence is TGTGCCAGCAGCCAAGATCGGGGTCTAGCGGGAGGGCGGCGAAATGAGCAGTTCTTC. It specifies CASSQDRGLAGGRRNEQFF.